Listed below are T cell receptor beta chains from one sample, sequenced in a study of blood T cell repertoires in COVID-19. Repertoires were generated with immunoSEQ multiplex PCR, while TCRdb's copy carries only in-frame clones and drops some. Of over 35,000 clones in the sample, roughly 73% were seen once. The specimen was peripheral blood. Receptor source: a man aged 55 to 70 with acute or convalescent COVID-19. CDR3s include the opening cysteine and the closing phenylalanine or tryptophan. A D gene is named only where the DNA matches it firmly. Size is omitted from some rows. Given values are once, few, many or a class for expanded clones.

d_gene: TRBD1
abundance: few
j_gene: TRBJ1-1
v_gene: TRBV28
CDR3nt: TGTGCCAGCAGAACAGGGGGCAGGGAAGCTTTCTTT
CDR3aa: CASRTGGREAFF

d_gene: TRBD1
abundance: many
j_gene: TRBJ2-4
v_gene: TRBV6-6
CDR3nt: TGTGCCAGCAGTGGACAGGGGGGATCCAAAAACATTCAGTACTTC
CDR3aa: CASSGQGGSKNIQYF

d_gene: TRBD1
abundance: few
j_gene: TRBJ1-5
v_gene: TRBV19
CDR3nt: TGTGCCAGCACAGGGGGCTGGGGAAAGCCCCAGCATTTT
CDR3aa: CASTGGWGKPQHF

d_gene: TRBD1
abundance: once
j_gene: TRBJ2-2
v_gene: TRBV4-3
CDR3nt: TGCGCCAGCAGCCAAGAGGGAAGGGGGCCCGGGGAGCTGTTTTTT
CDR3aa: CASSQEGRGPGELFF

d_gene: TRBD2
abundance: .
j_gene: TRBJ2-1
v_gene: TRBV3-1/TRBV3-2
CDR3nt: TGTGCCAGCAGCCAGGCCGTAGCGGGGGGTAACAATGAGCAGTTCTTC
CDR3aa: CASSQAVAGGNNEQFF

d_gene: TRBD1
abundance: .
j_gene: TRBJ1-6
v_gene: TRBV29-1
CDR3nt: TGCAGCGTTTCCGACAGGGGTGGTTCACCCCTCCACTTT
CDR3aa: CSVSDRGGSPLHF

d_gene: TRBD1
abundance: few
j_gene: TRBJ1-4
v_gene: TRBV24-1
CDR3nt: TGTGCCACCAGTGATTTGACAGGGGGCAGGACTAATGAAAAACTGTTTTTT
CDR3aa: CATSDLTGGRTNEKLFF

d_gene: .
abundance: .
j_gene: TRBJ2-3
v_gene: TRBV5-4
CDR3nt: TGTGCCAGCAGCTTGGTAGAGGGTACGCAGTATTTT
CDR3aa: CASSLVEGTQYF

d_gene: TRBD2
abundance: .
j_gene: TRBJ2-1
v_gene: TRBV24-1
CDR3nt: TGTGCCACCAGTGATTTTGCACTAGCGGGAGGGGATGAGCAGTTCTTC
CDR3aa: CATSDFALAGGDEQFF

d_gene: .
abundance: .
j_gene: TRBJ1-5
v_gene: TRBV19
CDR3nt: TGTGCCAGTAGTATGTACACCCTTAGCAATCAGCCCCAGCATTTT
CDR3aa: CASSMYTLSNQPQHF

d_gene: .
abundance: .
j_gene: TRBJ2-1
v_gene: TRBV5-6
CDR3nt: TGTGCCAGCAGCTTTGTATCCAGGGGAGCTGAGTTCTTC
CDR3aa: CASSFVSRGAEFF

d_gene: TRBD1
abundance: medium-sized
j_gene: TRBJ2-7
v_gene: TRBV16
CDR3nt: TGTGCCAGCAGCCCTCAGGACAGGGGTGAATACGAGCAGTACTTC
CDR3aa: CASSPQDRGEYEQYF

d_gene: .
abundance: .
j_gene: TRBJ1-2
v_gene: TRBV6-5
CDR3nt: TGTGCCAGCAGTTACAGGGGAAATGGCTACACCTTC
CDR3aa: CASSYRGNGYTF

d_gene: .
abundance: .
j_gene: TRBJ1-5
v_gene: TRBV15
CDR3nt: TGTGCCACCAGCAGAGCCGAGGGAGGGCGGCAGCCCCAGCATTTT
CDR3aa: CATSRAEGGRQPQHF

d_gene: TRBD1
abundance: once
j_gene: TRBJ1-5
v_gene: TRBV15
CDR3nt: TGTGCCACCAGCAGAGATGACAGGGGAGGCAATCAGCCCCAGCATTTT
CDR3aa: CATSRDDRGGNQPQHF

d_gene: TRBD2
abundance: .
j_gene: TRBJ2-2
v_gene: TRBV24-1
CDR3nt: TGTGCCACCAGCCGGGATACGGTATGGCTAGCGGGAGATGCGGCCGGGGAGCTGTTTTTT
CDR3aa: CATSRDTVWLAGDAAGELFF

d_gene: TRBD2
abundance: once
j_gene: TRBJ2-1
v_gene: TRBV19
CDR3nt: TGTGCCAGTAGTATAGATGGGACTAGCGGGGATGAGCAGTTCTTC
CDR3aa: CASSIDGTSGDEQFF

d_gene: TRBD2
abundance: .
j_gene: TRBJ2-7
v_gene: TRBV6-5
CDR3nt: TGTGCCAGCAAAGCGGGAGGGCCTCGGGAGCAGTACTTC
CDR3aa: CASKAGGPREQYF

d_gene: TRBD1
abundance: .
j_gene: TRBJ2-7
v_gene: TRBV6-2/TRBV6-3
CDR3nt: TGTGCCAGCAGCCAACCCGCCGGGACAGGGGGTACCAGGCAGTACTTC
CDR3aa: CASSQPAGTGGTRQYF

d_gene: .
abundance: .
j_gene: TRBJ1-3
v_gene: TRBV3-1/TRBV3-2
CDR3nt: TGTGCCAGCAGCCAGGGCCTCGGGGGTGGAAACACCATATATTTT
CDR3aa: CASSQGLGGGNTIYF

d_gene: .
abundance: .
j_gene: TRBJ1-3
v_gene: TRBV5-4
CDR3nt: TGTGCCAGCAGCTATTCCCCAGGGTCTTCTGGAAACACCATATATTTT
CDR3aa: CASSYSPGSSGNTIYF

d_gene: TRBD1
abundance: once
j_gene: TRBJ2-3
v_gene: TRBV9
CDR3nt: TGTGCCAGCAGCGTAGAAATTGGACAGGGTAGCACAGATACGCAGTATTTT
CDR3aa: CASSVEIGQGSTDTQYF

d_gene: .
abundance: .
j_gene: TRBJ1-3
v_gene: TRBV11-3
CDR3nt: TGTGCCAGCAGCTTAGAGGGAGGAACCCCTGGAAACACCATATATTTT
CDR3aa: CASSLEGGTPGNTIYF

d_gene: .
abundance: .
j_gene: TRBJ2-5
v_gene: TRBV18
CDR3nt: TGTGCCAGCTCACTTAACAACCAAGAGACCCAGTACTTC
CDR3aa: CASSLNNQETQYF

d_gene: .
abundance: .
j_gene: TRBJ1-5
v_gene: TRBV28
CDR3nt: TGTGCCAGCAGTTTCGGTTTTCCCATGAGCAATCAGCCCCAGCATTTT
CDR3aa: CASSFGFPMSNQPQHF

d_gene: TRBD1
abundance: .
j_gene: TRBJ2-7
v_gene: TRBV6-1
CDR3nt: TGTGCCAGCAGTGAAGCTGGGACAGTTATTTACGAGCAGTACTTC
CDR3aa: CASSEAGTVIYEQYF

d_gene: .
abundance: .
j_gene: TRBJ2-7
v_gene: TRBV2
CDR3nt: TGTGCCAGCAGCAGGACAGGGGTTTCGAGCGGGAGCCTCTACGAGCAGTACTTC
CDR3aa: CASSRTGVSSGSLYEQYF

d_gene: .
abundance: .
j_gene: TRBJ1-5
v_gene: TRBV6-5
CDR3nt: TGTGCCAGCAGAGAGGATCCCAAGAGCAATCAGCCCCAGCATTTT
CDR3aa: CASREDPKSNQPQHF

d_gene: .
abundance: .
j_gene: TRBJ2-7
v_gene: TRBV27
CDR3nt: TGTGCCAGCAGTTTATTAGGGAACGGGGGGGAGTGGGGACAGCCCTACGAGCAGTACTTC
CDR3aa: CASSLLGNGGEWGQPYEQYF

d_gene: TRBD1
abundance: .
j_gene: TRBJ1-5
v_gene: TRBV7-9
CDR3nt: TGTGCCAGCAGCAACGGACAGGGGCCAATCCTCAGCAATCAGCCCCAGCATTTT
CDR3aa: CASSNGQGPILSNQPQHF

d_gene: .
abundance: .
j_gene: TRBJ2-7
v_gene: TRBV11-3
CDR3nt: TGTGCCAGCAGCTTAGGTTACCGGTACGAGCAGTACTTC
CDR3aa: CASSLGYRYEQYF

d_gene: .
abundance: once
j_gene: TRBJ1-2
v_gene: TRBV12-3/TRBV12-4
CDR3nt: TGTGCCAGCAGTGTAAGTTCCTACGGCTACACCTTC
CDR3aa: CASSVSSYGYTF

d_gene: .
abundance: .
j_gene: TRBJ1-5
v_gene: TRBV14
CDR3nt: TGTGCCAATCAGAAGCGGGGGTGTAGCAATCAGCCCCAGCATTTT
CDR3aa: CANQKRGCSNQPQHF

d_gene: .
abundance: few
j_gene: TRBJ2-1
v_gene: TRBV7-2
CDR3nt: TGTGCCAGCAGCTTAGCCGTCTTCAATGAGCAGTTCTTC
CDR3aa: CASSLAVFNEQFF

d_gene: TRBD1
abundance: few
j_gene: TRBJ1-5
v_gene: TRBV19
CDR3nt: TGTGCCAGTAACCTACAGGGGGGTCGGAGTAAGCCCAATCAGCCCCAGCATTTT
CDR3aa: CASNLQGGRSKPNQPQHF

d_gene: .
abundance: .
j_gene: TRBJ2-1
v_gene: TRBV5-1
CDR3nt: TGCGCCAGCAGCGAAGGGAGCTACAATGAGCAGTTCTTC
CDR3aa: CASSEGSYNEQFF

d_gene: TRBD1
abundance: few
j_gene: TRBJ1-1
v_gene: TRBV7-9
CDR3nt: TGTGCCAGCAGACAGGGACAGGGGAACACTGAAGCTTTCTTT
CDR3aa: CASRQGQGNTEAFF

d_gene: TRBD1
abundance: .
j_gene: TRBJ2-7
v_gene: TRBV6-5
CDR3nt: TGTGCCAGCACTAGAGGGACAGGGGTCATCTACGAGCAGTACTTC
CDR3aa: CASTRGTGVIYEQYF

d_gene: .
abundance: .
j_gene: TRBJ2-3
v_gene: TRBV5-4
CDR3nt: TGTGCCAGCACCCCAGCTCCGCGGGGTAGCACAGATACGCAGTATTTT
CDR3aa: CASTPAPRGSTDTQYF

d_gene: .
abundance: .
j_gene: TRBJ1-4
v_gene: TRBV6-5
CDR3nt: TGTGCCAGCAGCCTCTCTGGGGGGGGCGCGGGAAAACTGTTTTTT
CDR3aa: CASSLSGGGAGKLFF

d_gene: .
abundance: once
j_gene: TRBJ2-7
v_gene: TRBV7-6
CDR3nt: TGTGCCAGCAGCCCCCAGGGCTTTCTCGAGCAGTACTTC
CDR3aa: CASSPQGFLEQYF

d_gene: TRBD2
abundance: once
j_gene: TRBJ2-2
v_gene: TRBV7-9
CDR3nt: TGTGCCAGCAGCTTTTTCCCTAGCGGGATAGTCGGCACCGGGGAGCTGTTTTTT
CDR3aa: CASSFFPSGIVGTGELFF

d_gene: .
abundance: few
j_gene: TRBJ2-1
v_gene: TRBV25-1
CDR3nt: TGTGCCAGCAGTGAATTCGGGGGAATAGGCTCCTACAATGAGCAGTTCTTC
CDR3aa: CASSEFGGIGSYNEQFF

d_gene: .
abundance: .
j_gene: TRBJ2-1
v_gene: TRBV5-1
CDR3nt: TGCGCCAGCAGCCCCGTTCCGGGAAGGGAGCAGTTCTTC
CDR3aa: CASSPVPGREQFF

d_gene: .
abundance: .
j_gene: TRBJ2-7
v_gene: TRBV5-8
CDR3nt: TGTGCCAGCAGCTTCGAGGCCCGCGAGCAGTACTTC
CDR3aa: CASSFEAREQYF

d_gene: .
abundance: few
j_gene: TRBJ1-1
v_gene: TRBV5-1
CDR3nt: TGCGCCAGCAGGGAGCAGGGGAACACTGAAGCTTTCTTT
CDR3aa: CASREQGNTEAFF

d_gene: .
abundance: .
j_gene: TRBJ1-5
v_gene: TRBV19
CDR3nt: TGTGCCAGTAGTCGACGTATGACACAAAATAGCAATCAGCCCCAGCATTTT
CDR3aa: CASSRRMTQNSNQPQHF

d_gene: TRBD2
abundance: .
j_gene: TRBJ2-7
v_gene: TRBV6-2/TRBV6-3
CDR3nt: TGTGCCAGCAGTTTAACTAGCGGGGGAGCCTACGAGCAGTACTTC
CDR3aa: CASSLTSGGAYEQYF

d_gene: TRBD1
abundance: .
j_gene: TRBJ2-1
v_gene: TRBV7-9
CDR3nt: TGTGCCAGCAGCTCCCACCCCATACCGGGACAGGGAGGCAATGAGCAGTTCTTC
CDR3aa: CASSSHPIPGQGGNEQFF

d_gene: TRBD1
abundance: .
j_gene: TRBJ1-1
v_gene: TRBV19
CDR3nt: TGTGCCAGTAGTCCGCAACGGGACAGGGGCGGCACTGAAGCTTTCTTT
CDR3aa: CASSPQRDRGGTEAFF